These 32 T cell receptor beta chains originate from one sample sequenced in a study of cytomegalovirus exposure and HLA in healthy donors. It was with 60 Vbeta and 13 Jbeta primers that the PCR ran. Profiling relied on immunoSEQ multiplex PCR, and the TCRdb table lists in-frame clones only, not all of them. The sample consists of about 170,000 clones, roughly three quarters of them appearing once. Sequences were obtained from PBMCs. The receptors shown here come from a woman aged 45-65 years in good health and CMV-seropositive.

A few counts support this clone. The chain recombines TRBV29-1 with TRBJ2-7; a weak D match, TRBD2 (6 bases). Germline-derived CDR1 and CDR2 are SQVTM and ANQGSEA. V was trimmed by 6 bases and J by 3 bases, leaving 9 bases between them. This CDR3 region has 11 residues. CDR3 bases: TGCAGCGTGGGACTGAGCTACGAGCAGTACTTC. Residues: CSVGLSYEQYF.

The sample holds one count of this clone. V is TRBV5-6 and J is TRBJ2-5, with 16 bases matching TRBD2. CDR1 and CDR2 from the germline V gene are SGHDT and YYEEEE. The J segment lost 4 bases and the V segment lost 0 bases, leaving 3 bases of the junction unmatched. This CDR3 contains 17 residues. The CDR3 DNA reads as TGTGCCAGCAGCTTGGTGGGACTAGCGGGAGGGGGAGAGACCCAGTACTTC. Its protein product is CASSLVGLAGGGETQYF.

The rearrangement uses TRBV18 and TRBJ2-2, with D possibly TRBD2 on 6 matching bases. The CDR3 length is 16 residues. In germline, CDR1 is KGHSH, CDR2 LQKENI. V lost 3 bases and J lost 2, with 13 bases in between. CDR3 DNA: TGTGCCAGCTCACCTAATCGGGGGAGTAACACCGGGGAGCTGTTTTTT. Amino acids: CASSPNRGSNTGELFF.

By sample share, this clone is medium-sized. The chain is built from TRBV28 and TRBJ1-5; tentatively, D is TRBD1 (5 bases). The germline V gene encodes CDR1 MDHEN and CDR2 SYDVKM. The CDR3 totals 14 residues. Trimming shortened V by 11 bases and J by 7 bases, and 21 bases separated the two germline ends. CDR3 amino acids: CASSGLNGGQPQHF. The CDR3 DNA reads TGTGCCTCTTCCGGGTTAAACGGGGGACAGCCCCAGCATTTT.

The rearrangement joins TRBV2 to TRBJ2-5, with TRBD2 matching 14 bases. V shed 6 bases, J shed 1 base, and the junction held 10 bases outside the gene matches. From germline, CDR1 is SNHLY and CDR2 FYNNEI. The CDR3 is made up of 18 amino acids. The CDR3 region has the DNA TGTGCCAGCAGCGTCCCCTGGACTAGCGGGGGGCTCCAAGAGACCCAGTACTTC. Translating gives CASSVPWTSGGLQETQYF.

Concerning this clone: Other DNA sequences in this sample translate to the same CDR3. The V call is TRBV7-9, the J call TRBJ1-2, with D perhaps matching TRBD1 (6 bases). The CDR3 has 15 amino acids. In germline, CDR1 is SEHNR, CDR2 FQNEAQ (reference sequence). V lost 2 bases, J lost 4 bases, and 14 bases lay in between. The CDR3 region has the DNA TGTGCCAGCAGCTTATGGAGGCAGGGGAGCTATGGCTACACCTTC. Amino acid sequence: CASSLWRQGSYGYTF.

In DNA form, the CDR3 reads TGCGCCTCCCAAGGGGGCGCGACAGATACGCAGTATTTT. The encoded protein is CASQGGATDTQYF. The chain joins TRBV5-1 to TRBJ2-3; 7 bases match TRBD1. The CDR3 covers 13 residues. V trimming: 10 bases; J trimming: 3 bases; junction bases outside the gene matches: 8. Germline loops: CDR1 SGHRS, CDR2 YFSETQ.

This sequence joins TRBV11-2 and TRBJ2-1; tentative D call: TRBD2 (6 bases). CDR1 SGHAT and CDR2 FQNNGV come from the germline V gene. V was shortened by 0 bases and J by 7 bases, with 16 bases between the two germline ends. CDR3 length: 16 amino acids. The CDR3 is CASSLDRAGTGNEQFF. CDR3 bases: TGTGCCAGCAGCTTAGATCGGGCGGGGACCGGGAATGAGCAGTTCTTC.

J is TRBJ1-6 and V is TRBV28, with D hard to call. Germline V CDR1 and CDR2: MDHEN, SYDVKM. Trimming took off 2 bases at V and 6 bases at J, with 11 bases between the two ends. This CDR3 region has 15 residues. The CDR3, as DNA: TGTGCCAGCAGTTTAGAGGTCTCAGCTAATTCACCCCTCCACTTT. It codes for CASSLEVSANSPLHF.

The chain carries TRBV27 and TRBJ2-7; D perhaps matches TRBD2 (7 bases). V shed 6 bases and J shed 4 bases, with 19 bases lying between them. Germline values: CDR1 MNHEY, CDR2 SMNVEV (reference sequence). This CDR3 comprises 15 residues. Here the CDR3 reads CASRGLGGGPYEQYF. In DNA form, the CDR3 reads TGTGCCAGCAGGGGGTTAGGGGGAGGGCCGTACGAGCAGTACTTC.

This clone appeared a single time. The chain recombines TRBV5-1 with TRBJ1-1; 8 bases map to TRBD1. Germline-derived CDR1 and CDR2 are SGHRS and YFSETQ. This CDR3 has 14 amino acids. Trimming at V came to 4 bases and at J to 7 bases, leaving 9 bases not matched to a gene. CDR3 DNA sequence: TGCGCCAGCAGCCCGGACAGGGAGGGGGGTGAAGCTTTCTTT. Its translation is CASSPDREGGEAFF.

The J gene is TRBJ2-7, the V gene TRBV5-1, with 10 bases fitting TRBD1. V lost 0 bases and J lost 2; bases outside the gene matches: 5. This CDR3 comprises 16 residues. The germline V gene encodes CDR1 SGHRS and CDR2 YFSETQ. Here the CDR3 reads CASSLGAGTGAYEQYF. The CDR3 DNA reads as TGCGCCAGCAGCTTGGGGGCCGGGACAGGGGCCTACGAGCAGTACTTC.

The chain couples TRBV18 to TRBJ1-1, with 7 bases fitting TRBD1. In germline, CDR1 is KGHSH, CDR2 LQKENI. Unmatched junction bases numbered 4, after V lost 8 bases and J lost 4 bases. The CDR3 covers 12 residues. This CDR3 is CASTGVSTEAFF. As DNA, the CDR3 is TGTGCCAGCACAGGGGTTAGCACTGAAGCTTTCTTT.

The DNA for the CDR3 is TGTGCCAGCAGCTACACGGACAGGGGGGAGACCCAGTACTTC. Encoded protein: CASSYTDRGETQYF. The chain combines TRBV7-2 with TRBJ2-5; 10 nucleotides match TRBD1. Losses at the gene ends were 4 bases for V and 5 bases for J; bases not matched to a gene: 4. The CDR3 is 14 residues long. CDR1 is SGHTA and CDR2 is FQGNSA in the germline V gene.

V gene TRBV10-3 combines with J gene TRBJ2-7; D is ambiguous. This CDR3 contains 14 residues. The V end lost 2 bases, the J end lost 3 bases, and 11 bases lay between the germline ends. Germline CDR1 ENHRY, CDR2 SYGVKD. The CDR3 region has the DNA TGTGCCATCAGTGAGGGCCCGGCTAGCTACGAGCAGTACTTC. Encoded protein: CAISEGPASYEQYF.

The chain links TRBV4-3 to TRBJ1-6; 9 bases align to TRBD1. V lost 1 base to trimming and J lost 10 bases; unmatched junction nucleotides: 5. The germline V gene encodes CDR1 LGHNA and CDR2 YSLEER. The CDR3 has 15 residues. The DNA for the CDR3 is TGCGCCAGCAGCCAAGGGTGGACAGGGGCCTCACCCCTCCACTTT. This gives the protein CASSQGWTGASPLHF.

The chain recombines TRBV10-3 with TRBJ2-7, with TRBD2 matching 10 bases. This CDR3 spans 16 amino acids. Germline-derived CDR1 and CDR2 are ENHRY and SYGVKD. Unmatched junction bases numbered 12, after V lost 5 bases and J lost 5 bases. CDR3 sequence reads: CAISPRTSGNRNEQYF. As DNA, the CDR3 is TGTGCCATCAGTCCCAGGACTAGCGGCAACAGAAACGAGCAGTACTTC.

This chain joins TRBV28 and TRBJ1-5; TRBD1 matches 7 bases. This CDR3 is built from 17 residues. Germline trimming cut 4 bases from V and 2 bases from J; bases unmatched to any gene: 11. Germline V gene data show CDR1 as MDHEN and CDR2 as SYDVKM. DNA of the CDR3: TGTGCCAGCAGTTCAACGACAGGGCCTCGCGGCAATCAGCCCCAGCATTTT. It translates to CASSSTTGPRGNQPQHF.

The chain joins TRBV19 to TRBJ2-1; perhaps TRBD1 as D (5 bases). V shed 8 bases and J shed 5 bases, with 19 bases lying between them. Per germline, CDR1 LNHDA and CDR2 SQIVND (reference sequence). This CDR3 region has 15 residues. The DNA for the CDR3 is TGTGCCAGTGGCCAGGGTCGTAGTGGGGACAATGAGCAGTTCTTC. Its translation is CASGQGRSGDNEQFF.

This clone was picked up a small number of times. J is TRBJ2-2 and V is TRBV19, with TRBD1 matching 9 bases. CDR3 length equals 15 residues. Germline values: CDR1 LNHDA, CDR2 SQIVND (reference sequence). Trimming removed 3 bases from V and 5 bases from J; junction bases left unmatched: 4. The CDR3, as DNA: TGTGCCAGTAGTATTCGGACAGGGGCGACCGGGGAGCTGTTTTTT. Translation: CASSIRTGATGELFF.

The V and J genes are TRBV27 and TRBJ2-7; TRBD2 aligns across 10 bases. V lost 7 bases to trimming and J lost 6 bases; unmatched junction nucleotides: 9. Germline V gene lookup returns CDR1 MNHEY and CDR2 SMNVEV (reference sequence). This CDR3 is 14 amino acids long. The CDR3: CASTSLAGSGEQYF. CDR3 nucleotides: TGTGCCAGCACCTCACTAGCGGGATCAGGCGAGCAGTACTTC.

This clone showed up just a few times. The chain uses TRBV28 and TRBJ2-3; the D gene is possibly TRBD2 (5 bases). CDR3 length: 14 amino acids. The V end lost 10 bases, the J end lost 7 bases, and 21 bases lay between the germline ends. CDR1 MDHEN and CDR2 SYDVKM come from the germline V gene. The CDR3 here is CAIFSSRRRHTQYF. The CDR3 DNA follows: TGTGCCATTTTTTCAAGCAGGAGGCGGCATACGCAGTATTTT.

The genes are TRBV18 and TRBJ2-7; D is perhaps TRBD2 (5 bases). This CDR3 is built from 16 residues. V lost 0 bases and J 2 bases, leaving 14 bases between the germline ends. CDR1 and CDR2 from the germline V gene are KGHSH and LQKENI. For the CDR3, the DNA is TGTGCCAGCTCACCACCCCATGGACTTGGAACCTACGAGCAGTACTTC. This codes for CASSPPHGLGTYEQYF.

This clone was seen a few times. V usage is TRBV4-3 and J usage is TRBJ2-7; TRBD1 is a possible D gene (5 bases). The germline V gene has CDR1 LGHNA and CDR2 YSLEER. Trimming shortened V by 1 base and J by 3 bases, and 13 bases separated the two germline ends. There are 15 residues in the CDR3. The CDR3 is CASSQASTGNYEQYF. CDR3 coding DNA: TGCGCCAGCAGCCAAGCCTCCACAGGAAACTACGAGCAGTACTTC.

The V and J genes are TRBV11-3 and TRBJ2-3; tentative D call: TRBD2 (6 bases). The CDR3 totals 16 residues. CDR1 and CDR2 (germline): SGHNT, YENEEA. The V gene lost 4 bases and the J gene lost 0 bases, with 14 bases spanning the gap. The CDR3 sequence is CASSSRLESSTDTQYF. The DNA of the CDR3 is TGTGCCAGCAGCTCCAGACTAGAGTCTAGCACAGATACGCAGTATTTT.

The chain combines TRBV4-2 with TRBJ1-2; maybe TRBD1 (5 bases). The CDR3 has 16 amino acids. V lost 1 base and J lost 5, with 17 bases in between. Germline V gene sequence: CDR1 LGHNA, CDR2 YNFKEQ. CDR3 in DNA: TGTGCCAGCAGCCAAGCGGGGGAAGGGAACGGTTATGGCTACACCTTC. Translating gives CASSQAGEGNGYGYTF.

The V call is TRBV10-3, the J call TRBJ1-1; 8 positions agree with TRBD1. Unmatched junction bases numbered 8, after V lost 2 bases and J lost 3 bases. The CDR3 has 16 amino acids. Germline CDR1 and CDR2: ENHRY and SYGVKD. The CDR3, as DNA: TGTGCCATCAGTGAGGGACAGGGATCGGGCGACACTGAAGCTTTCTTT. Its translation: CAISEGQGSGDTEAFF.

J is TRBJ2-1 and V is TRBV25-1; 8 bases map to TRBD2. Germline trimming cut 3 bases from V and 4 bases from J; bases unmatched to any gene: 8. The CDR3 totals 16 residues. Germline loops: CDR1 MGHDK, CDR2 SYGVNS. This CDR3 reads CASSDLQREPYNEQFF. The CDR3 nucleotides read TGTGCCAGCAGTGATTTACAGCGGGAGCCTTACAATGAGCAGTTCTTC.

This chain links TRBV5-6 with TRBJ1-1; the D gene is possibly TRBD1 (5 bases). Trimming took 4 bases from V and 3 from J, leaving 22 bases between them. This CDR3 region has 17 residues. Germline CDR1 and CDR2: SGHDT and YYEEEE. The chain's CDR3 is CASSPPEGAGRDTEAFF. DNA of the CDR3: TGTGCCAGCAGCCCTCCAGAAGGGGCAGGGAGGGACACTGAAGCTTTCTTT.

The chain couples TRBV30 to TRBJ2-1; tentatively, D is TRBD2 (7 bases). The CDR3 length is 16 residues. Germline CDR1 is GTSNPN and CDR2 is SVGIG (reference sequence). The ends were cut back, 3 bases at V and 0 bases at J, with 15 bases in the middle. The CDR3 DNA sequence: TGTGCCTGGAGAAACGGGGGGCTTAGCTCCTACAATGAGCAGTTCTTC. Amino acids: CAWRNGGLSSYNEQFF.

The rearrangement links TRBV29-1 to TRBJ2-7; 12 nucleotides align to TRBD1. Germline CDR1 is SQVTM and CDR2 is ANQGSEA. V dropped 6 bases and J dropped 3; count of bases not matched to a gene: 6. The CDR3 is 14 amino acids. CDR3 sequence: CSVLGTGGIYEQYF. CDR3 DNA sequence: TGCAGCGTCCTCGGGACAGGGGGCATCTACGAGCAGTACTTC.

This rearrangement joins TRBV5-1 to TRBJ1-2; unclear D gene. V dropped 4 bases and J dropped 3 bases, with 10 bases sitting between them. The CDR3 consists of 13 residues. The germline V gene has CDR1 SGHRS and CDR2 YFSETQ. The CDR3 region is CASSNDGDYGYTF. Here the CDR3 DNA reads TGCGCCAGCAGCAATGACGGGGACTATGGCTACACCTTC. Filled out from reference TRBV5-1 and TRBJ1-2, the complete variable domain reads KAGVTQTPRYLIKTRGQQVTLSCSPISGHRSVSWYQQTPGQGLQFLFEYFSETQRNKGNFPGRFSGRQFSNSRSEMNVSTLELGDSALYLCASSNDGDYGYTFGSGTRLTVV.